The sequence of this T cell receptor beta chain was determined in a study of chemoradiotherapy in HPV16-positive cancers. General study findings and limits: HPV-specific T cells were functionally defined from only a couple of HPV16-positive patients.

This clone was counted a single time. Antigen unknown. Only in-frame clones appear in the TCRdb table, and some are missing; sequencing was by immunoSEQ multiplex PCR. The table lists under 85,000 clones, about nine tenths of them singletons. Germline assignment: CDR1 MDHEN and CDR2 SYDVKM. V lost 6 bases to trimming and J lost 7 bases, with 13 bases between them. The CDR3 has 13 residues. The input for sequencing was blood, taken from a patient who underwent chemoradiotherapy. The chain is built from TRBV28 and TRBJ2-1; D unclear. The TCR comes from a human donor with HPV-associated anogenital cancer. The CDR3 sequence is CASSFWVRNEQFF. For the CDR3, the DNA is TGTGCCAGCAGCTTTTGGGTTAGGAATGAGCAGTTCTTC.